Following are 14 T cell receptor beta chains from one sample sequenced in a study of shared clonotypes between healthy human individuals. Repertoires were generated with immunoSEQ multiplex PCR, while TCRdb's copy carries only in-frame clones and drops some. Counted here are around 2,000,000 clones, roughly 94% occurring once; the ten biggest clones make up roughly 0.13%. The sample comprised naive CD4+ T cells sorted from blood. The sample's subset: CD45RA+ positively selected. The receptors originated from a man younger than 30 in good health.

V and J are TRBV2 and TRBJ2-2; D ambiguous. The CDR3 runs to 14 residues. Between the trimmed V and J ends, which lost 8 bases and 0 bases, there was a span of 10 bases. The germline gives CDR1 SNHLY, CDR2 FYNNEI. CDR3 in amino acids: CASAQAANTGELFF. CDR3 DNA sequence: TGTGCCAGCGCCCAGGCCGCGAACACCGGGGAGCTGTTTTTT.

Note on this clone: The same CDR3 arises from other DNA sequences in this sample as well. CDR3 sequence (DNA): TGTGCCAGCAGTCCCCGGTTCAGTTCCTACGAGCAGTACTTC. Protein sequence: CASSPRFSSYEQYF. This rearrangement joins TRBV6-5 to TRBJ2-7; D unresolved. Germline V gene lookup returns CDR1 MNHEY and CDR2 SVGAGI. Between the trimmed V and J ends, which lost 5 bases and 1 base, there was a span of 12 bases. CDR3 length: 14 amino acids.

The chain carries TRBV4-3 and TRBJ2-3, with 8 bases lining up with TRBD2. The germline V gene encodes CDR1 LGHNA and CDR2 YSLEER. V was clipped by 0 bases and J by 1 base; unmatched bases: 6. This CDR3 is 17 amino acids long. The CDR3, as DNA: TGCGCCAGCAGCCAAGATAGGAGCGGGAGAGGCACAGATACGCAGTATTTT. The encoded protein is CASSQDRSGRGTDTQYF.

The chain couples TRBV5-1 to TRBJ2-1, with D unresolved. Trimming took off 4 bases at V and 7 bases at J, with 18 bases between the two ends. Germline CDR1 is SGHRS and CDR2 is YFSETQ. The CDR3 spans 15 residues. The CDR3 nucleotides are TGCGCCAGCAGCCCGGGCCTCCTCACCAGGAATGAGCAGTTCTTC. Encoded protein: CASSPGLLTRNEQFF.

With respect to this clone: The sample holds other DNA sequences that translate to the same CDR3. V is TRBV14 and J is TRBJ2-7; 11 bases align to TRBD2. Germline lookup yields CDR1 SGHDN and CDR2 FVKESK. The CDR3 consists of 16 residues. J gave up 4 bases and V 4 bases, and 9 bases lay outside the gene matches. CDR3 DNA sequence: TGTGCCAGCAGCCCCCTGGGACTAGCGGAGAGTTACGAGCAGTACTTC. This codes for CASSPLGLAESYEQYF.

This clone was seen only once. The genes are TRBV19 and TRBJ1-2; 10 bases are a match to TRBD1. The V gene end was trimmed by 5 bases and the J gene end by 8 bases; junction bases not matched to a gene: 11. Germline CDR1 LNHDA, CDR2 SQIVND (reference sequence). CDR3 length: 15 amino acids. CDR3 coding DNA: TGTGCCAGTAGTCCCCCGGGACAGGGGATTGGGGGCTACACCTTC. Residues: CASSPPGQGIGGYTF. The full variable domain, its missing parts supplied by reference TRBV19 and TRBJ1-2, is DGGITQSPKYLFRKEGQNVTLSCEQNLNHDAMYWYRQDPGQGLRLIYYSQIVNDFQKGDIAEGYSVSREKKESFPLTVTSAQKNPTAFYLCASSPPGQGIGGYTFGSGTRLTVV.

This sequence joins TRBV5-1 and TRBJ2-5; no firm D call. The J call may be in error: the DNA end matches TRBJ2-7 better. From germline, CDR1 is SGHRS and CDR2 YFSETQ. The CDR3 loop spans 14 amino acids. The CDR3 is CASIVGTEGGEQYF. Written as DNA, the CDR3 is TGCGCCAGCATTGTAGGCACCGAAGGCGGCGAGCAGTACTTC.

This clone was seen only once. The chain combines TRBV6-6 with TRBJ1-2; 7 bases are a match to TRBD1. The CDR3 spans 13 residues. The J segment lost 3 bases and the V segment lost 7 bases, leaving 5 bases of the junction unmatched. Germline-derived CDR1 and CDR2 are MNHNY and SVGAGI (reference sequence). Written as DNA, the CDR3 is TGTGCCAGCACCCGACAGGGTTACTATGGCTACACCTTC. It translates to CASTRQGYYGYTF.

The V gene is TRBV9, the J gene TRBJ1-2; no firm D call. CDR1 is SGDLS and CDR2 is YYNGEE in the germline V gene. V lost 3 bases and J 4 bases, leaving 16 bases between the germline ends. The CDR3 covers 15 residues. The CDR3 nucleotides are TGTGCCAGCAGCGAGGGTCCCACGGGTAGCTATGGCTACACCTTC. This encodes CASSEGPTGSYGYTF.

The chain has TRBV7-9 and TRBJ1-4; the D gene is possibly TRBD1 (5 bases). Per the germline V gene, CDR1 is SEHNR and CDR2 is FQNEAQ (reference sequence). V lost 5 bases and J lost 5, with 12 bases in between. The CDR3 has 14 amino acids. The CDR3: CASSTGTRNEKLFF. CDR3 bases: TGTGCCAGCAGCACCGGGACGCGAAATGAAAAACTGTTTTTT.

The chain combines TRBV5-1 with TRBJ1-3; D remains unclear. In germline, CDR1 is SGHRS, CDR2 YFSETQ. The CDR3 is made up of 16 amino acids. V was pared by 2 bases and J by 0 bases, with 12 bases between. The CDR3 reads CASSFEPPPSGNTIYF. As DNA, the CDR3 is TGCGCCAGCAGCTTTGAGCCTCCCCCCTCTGGAAACACCATATATTTT. Supplemented by reference TRBV5-1 and TRBJ1-3, the full variable domain reads KAGVTQTPRYLIKTRGQQVTLSCSPISGHRSVSWYQQTPGQGLQFLFEYFSETQRNKGNFPGRFSGRQFSNSRSEMNVSTLELGDSALYLCASSFEPPPSGNTIYFGEGSWLTVV.

V usage is TRBV10-3 and J usage is TRBJ1-3; 8 positions agree with TRBD1. CDR1 and CDR2 (germline): ENHRY, SYGVKD. V trimming: 11 bases; J trimming: 0 bases; junction bases outside the gene matches: 3. The CDR3 is 13 amino acids. The CDR3 loop is CAADRGSGNTIYF. CDR3 DNA sequence: TGTGCCGCCGACAGGGGCTCTGGAAACACCATATATTTT.

The sample holds one count of this clone. The CDR3 is CASSLASAVNYGYTF. The CDR3 DNA follows: TGCGCCAGCAGCTTGGCTTCGGCCGTTAACTATGGCTACACCTTC. The chain is built from TRBV5-1 and TRBJ1-2; no firm D call. Germline V CDR1 and CDR2: SGHRS, YFSETQ. Trimming removed 0 bases from V and 1 base from J, with 10 bases in between. The CDR3 length is 15 residues.

V usage is TRBV19 and J usage is TRBJ2-7, with 8 nucleotides matching TRBD2. Germline assignment: CDR1 LNHDA and CDR2 SQIVND (reference sequence). Trimming removed 3 bases from V and 0 bases from J; junction bases left unmatched: 7. The CDR3 spans 16 residues. The CDR3 loop is CASSIQLAVSSYEQYF. CDR3 nucleotide sequence: TGTGCCAGTAGTATCCAACTAGCGGTTAGCTCCTACGAGCAGTACTTC.